The 15 T cell receptor beta chains in this list originate from one sample, sequenced in a study of blood T cell repertoires in COVID-19. Produced via immunoSEQ multiplex PCR; TCRdb's table is partial and in-frame only. The table has 220,000 or so clones, under 90% seen once; the top ten hold 3% to 4%. Material for sequencing was PBMCs or T cells enriched from blood (not recorded which). The receptors originated from a woman aged 60-75 years who had recovered from COVID-19.

This clone was recorded only once. This chain uses TRBV12-3 or TRBV12-4 with TRBJ1-2, with TRBD1 matching over 11 bases. The length of the CDR3 is 13 residues. V was pared by 2 bases and J by 8 bases, with 1 base of the junction left unmatched. The DNA of the CDR3 is TGTGCCAGCAGTTTATGGGACAGGGGGGGCTACACCTTC. Translation gives CASSLWDRGGYTF.

The V gene is TRBV5-1, the J gene TRBJ2-5; 9 positions agree with TRBD2. The germline V gene has CDR1 SGHRS and CDR2 YFSETQ. This CDR3 comprises 17 residues. With V trimmed by 0 bases and J by 4 bases, 10 bases remained unmatched. The CDR3 DNA follows: TGCGCCAGCAGCTTGGTGGCGGGAGGGTATGGTGGAGAGACCCAGTACTTC. Residues: CASSLVAGGYGGETQYF.

The rearrangement uses TRBV12-5 and TRBJ2-7; a weak D match, TRBD2 (6 bases). This CDR3 comprises 14 residues. The germline V gene encodes CDR1 LGHNT and CDR2 FRNRAP. V lost 2 bases, J lost 2 bases, and 10 bases lay in between. CDR3 loop: CASGLLGGPYEQYF. CDR3 nucleotide sequence: TGTGCTAGTGGTTTGCTCGGGGGTCCCTACGAGCAGTACTTC.

V usage is TRBV23-1 and J usage is TRBJ1-1; D remains unclear. TRBV23-1 is filed as an ORF, its function uncertain. V dropped 3 bases and J dropped 6 bases, with 11 bases sitting between them. The CDR3 has 13 amino acids. CDR3 nucleotide sequence: TGCGCCAGCAGTCACCCGCGGGCCGCTGAAGCTTTCTTT. Translated: CASSHPRAAEAFF.

Only a few counts were recorded for this clone. The chain links TRBV19 to TRBJ2-3, with 11 bases lining up with TRBD1. The V and J ends lost 6 bases and 0 bases, in that order; junction bases with no gene match: 11. Per germline, CDR1 LNHDA and CDR2 SQIVND (reference sequence). This CDR3 contains 18 residues. The CDR3 loop is CASSGGDRGTPSTDTQYF. The CDR3 nucleotides are TGTGCCAGTAGCGGAGGGGACAGGGGGACTCCTAGCACAGATACGCAGTATTTT.

This clone was counted a few times. The chain uses TRBV29-1 and TRBJ1-6; no clear D gene. Germline V gives CDR1 SQVTM, CDR2 ANQGSEA. V was cut by 1 base and J by 3 bases, with 16 bases left in between. The CDR3 is 17 residues long. The CDR3 sequence: CSVEVSGRKNYNSPLHF. As DNA, the CDR3 is TGCAGCGTTGAAGTAAGTGGCAGAAAAAACTATAATTCACCCCTCCACTTT.

The chain employs TRBV11-2 and TRBJ2-1; 8 bases fit TRBD2. The CDR3 has 15 residues. V shed 3 bases, J shed 3 bases, and the junction held 4 bases outside the gene matches. The germline gives CDR1 SGHAT, CDR2 FQNNGV. CDR3: CASSFSGAVYNEQFF. In DNA form, the CDR3 reads TGTGCCAGCAGCTTTAGCGGGGCCGTCTACAATGAGCAGTTCTTC.

This chain joins TRBV6-5 and TRBJ1-5, with 7 bases lining up with TRBD1. The CDR3 is 13 residues long. The J segment lost 5 bases and the V segment lost 2 bases, leaving 0 bases of the junction unmatched. The germline CDR1 and CDR2 sequences are MNHEY and SVGAGI. The CDR3 here is CASSYQGDQPQHF. CDR3 sequence (DNA): TGTGCCAGCAGTTACCAGGGGGATCAGCCCCAGCATTTT.

This chain joins TRBV29-1 and TRBJ2-7, with TRBD1 as a possible D gene (5 bases). The CDR3 is 15 residues long. V was pared by 7 bases and J by 1 base, with 20 bases between. CDR1 and CDR2 (germline): SQVTM, ANQGSEA. This chain's CDR3 is CSDVRAADGSYEQYF. Here the CDR3 DNA reads TGCAGCGACGTCAGGGCGGCGGACGGTTCCTACGAGCAGTACTTC.

Only a few counts were recorded for this clone. This rearrangement joins TRBV9 to TRBJ2-7; 9 bases line up with TRBD2. Germline V lookup: CDR1 SGDLS, CDR2 YYNGEE. Germline trimming cut 4 bases from V and 3 bases from J; bases unmatched to any gene: 8. The CDR3 totals 15 residues. CDR3: CASSPLAGADYEQYF. The CDR3 DNA reads TGTGCCAGCAGCCCCTTAGCGGGAGCAGACTACGAGCAGTACTTC.

The chain uses TRBV25-1 and TRBJ1-3, with 8 bases aligning to TRBD1. Trimming took 8 bases from V and 4 from J; bases not matched to a gene: 4. Germline CDR1 reads MGHDK; CDR2 reads SYGVNS. The CDR3 is 13 amino acids. The CDR3 region is CASAGTGGNTIYF. The CDR3 DNA follows: TGTGCCAGCGCCGGGACAGGAGGAAACACCATATATTTT.

The rearrangement links TRBV10-3 to TRBJ2-7; 12 nucleotides align to TRBD2. J gave up 5 bases and V 6 bases, and 5 bases lay outside the gene matches. The CDR3 loop spans 14 amino acids. CDR1 and CDR2 from the germline V gene are ENHRY and SYGVKD. The CDR3 reads CAIRELAGGNEQYF. DNA for the CDR3: TGTGCCATCAGGGAACTAGCGGGGGGTAACGAGCAGTACTTC.

The chain carries TRBV6-5 and TRBJ2-7; 7 nucleotides line up with TRBD1. This CDR3 is 13 amino acids long. V shed 5 bases and J 3 bases; nucleotides not matched to a gene: 4. Germline V gene lookup returns CDR1 MNHEY and CDR2 SVGAGI. This chain's CDR3 is CASSLRTGYEQYF. Here the CDR3 DNA reads TGTGCCAGCAGTCTTCGGACAGGCTACGAGCAGTACTTC.

The rearrangement joins TRBV5-1 to TRBJ2-7; 8 nucleotides match TRBD2. CDR1 is SGHRS, CDR2 YFSETQ, per germline. The CDR3 length is 15 residues. The junction had 7 bases not matched to a gene; V was cut back by 0 bases and J by 5 bases. Here the CDR3 reads CASSLGREGPNEQYF. The CDR3 DNA is TGCGCCAGCAGCTTGGGTCGGGAGGGCCCAAACGAGCAGTACTTC.

CDR3 protein: CASSFVGGNTIYF. CDR3 bases: TGTGCCAGCAGCTTCGTCGGAGGGAACACCATATATTTT. The V call is TRBV5-6, the J call TRBJ1-3; D unclear. The CDR3 contains 13 residues. Deletions cut 2 bases from V and 7 bases from J, with 10 bases between. Germline CDR1 and CDR2: SGHDT and YYEEEE. Variable domain in full (rest from reference TRBV5-6 and TRBJ1-3): DAGVTQSPTHLIKTRGQQVTLRCSPKSGHDTVSWYQQALGQGPQFIFQYYEEEERQRGNFPDRFSGHQFPNYSSELNVNALLLGDSALYLCASSFVGGNTIYFGEGSWLTVV.